This T cell receptor (beta chain) was recorded in a study of T-cell reconstitution after alpha-beta-depleted transplantation in children. With respect to this clonotype: The antigen is unknown.

V lost 8 bases, J lost 4 bases, and 11 bases stayed unmatched. The germline CDR1 and CDR2 sequences are SQVTM and ANQGSEA. The CDR3 loop spans 14 amino acids. General study results and limits: One year post-transplant, T-cell counts and diversity were largely derived from T cells produced anew. Several hundred rapidly expanded clones from non-depleted graft cells reportedly supplied alpha-beta T cells about two months post-transplant. Several patients had high TCRbeta diversity at day 60; it came from surviving recipient T cells and thymic progenitors.

As it was prepared, the TCRbeta library received unique molecular identifiers. Via MiXCR, TCRdb re-called the PCR reads, giving one row per CDR3 protein. This table has about 580,000 distinct CDR3 sequences, under 25% appearing once. The source material was PBMCs, mostly from graft donor cells, sampled 360 days after TCRalphabeta/CD19-depleted stem cell transplant. The sequence was obtained from a boy less than two years old who had a stem cell transplant for acute myeloid leukemia, so the T cells may come from the graft donor. V is TRBV29-1 and J is TRBJ2-4; the match to TRBD2 covers 7 bases. The CDR3 coding sequence is TGCAGCTTGGGGGGGGAAAGGGGTAAAAACATTCAGTACTTC. Its translation is CSLGGERGKNIQYF.